Below are 32 T cell receptor beta chains sequenced from a single sample in a study of T cell responses to AZD1222 COVID-19 vaccine (dated by TCRdb to the early 2020s). This specimen's time point label, interpreted: baseline before first vaccination. The library came from the immunoSEQ multiplex PCR assay. Not all clones reach the TCRdb copy of this immuneACCESS table, which keeps in-frame sequences only. Checked studies attribute under half of the gap to unresolved V genes and leave the rest unexplained. In this sample the table shows about 120,000 clones, 90% of which occur a single time. About 7% of the sample is taken by the ten largest. The sample consisted of peripheral blood, taken on day 0 of AZD1222 vaccination. These receptors all come from an adult in good health.

The gene calls are TRBV6-1 and TRBJ1-6, with a tentative D call TRBD1 (6 bases). Trimming cost V 4 bases and J 6 bases, with 16 bases left between them. CDR1 is MNHNS and CDR2 is SASEGT in the germline V gene. The CDR3 sequence is 16 residues long. The DNA for the CDR3 is TGTGCCAGCAGTGTGACCGGGACAAGAGGTAATTCACCCCTCCACTTT. Its protein product is CASSVTGTRGNSPLHF.

The chain is built from TRBV5-6 and TRBJ1-2, with a tentative D call TRBD1 (5 bases). V was shortened by 2 bases and J by 4 bases, with 21 bases between the two germline ends. Looked up from germline, CDR1 is SGHDT and CDR2 is YYEEEE. CDR3 length: 17 amino acids. CDR3 in DNA: TGTGCCAGCAGCTTTTCTTATGGGGACCCACTTATCTATGGCTACACCTTC. This sequence encodes CASSFSYGDPLIYGYTF.

The chain recombines TRBV15 with TRBJ1-1, with a weak D call TRBD1 (5 bases). V was clipped by 8 bases and J by 4 bases, with 14 bases between them. The CDR3 consists of 13 residues. Germline values: CDR1 LNHNV, CDR2 YYDKDF (reference sequence). The CDR3 DNA is TGTGCCACCCAAGGGGCGGGGTTCACTGAAGCTTTCTTT. Amino acids: CATQGAGFTEAFF.

About this clone: Sequence at one end of the junction differs from germline and may be a read error. The CDR3 coding sequence is TGTGCCTGGAGTGTAGGGGACCTCGTTGACTTC. It is translated as CAWSVGDLVDF. This sequence joins TRBV30 and TRBJ1-2, with a tentative D call TRBD1 (5 bases). Germline assignment: CDR1 GTSNPN and CDR2 SVGIG (reference sequence). The CDR3 length is 11 residues.

V usage is TRBV4-3 and J usage is TRBJ1-1, with TRBD1 matching over 10 bases. Germline assignment: CDR1 LGHNA and CDR2 YSLEER. Trimming at V came to 0 bases and at J to 1 base, leaving 8 bases not matched to a gene. This CDR3 has 18 residues. The CDR3 bases are TGCGCCAGCAGCCAAGATGAGACAGGGGGCGGGGAGAACACTGAAGCTTTCTTT. Translated: CASSQDETGGGENTEAFF.

The chain carries TRBV29-1 and TRBJ2-5; D is ambiguous. The CDR3 spans 13 residues. The V and J ends lost 2 bases and 2 bases respectively, with 9 bases between them. Germline assignment: CDR1 SQVTM and CDR2 ANQGSEA. DNA for the CDR3: TGCAGCGTTGAAATATGGATGCAAGAGACCCAGTACTTC. Protein: CSVEIWMQETQYF.

This chain uses TRBV20-1 with TRBJ1-1; 7 bases agree with TRBD1. The CDR3 runs 15 residues. Germline V CDR1 and CDR2: DFQATT, SNEGSKA (reference sequence). After removal of 3 bases from V and 0 bases from J, the junction contained 7 bases not matched to a gene. In DNA, the CDR3 is TGCAGTGCTAGTCGACCCGGGACAGTGAACACTGAAGCTTTCTTT. Its protein is CSASRPGTVNTEAFF.

This sequence joins TRBV5-6 and TRBJ1-6; D unclear. The V and J ends lost 1 base and 0 bases respectively, with 8 bases between them. CDR1 and CDR2 from the germline V gene are SGHDT and YYEEEE. The CDR3 is 16 amino acids. The CDR3 region has the DNA TGTGCCAGCAGCTTGAGGAGGAGCTCCTATAATTCACCCCTCCACTTT. Its protein product is CASSLRRSSYNSPLHF.

V is TRBV5-1 and J is TRBJ2-3; the D gene is possibly TRBD2 (6 bases). The germline V gene has CDR1 SGHRS and CDR2 YFSETQ. Trimming left V 5 bases short and J 0 bases short, with 13 bases between. The CDR3 is made up of 15 amino acids. The CDR3 loop is CASRPDGTSTDTQYF. The CDR3 DNA is TGCGCCAGCAGACCGGACGGGACTAGCACAGATACGCAGTATTTT.

The V call is TRBV15, the J call TRBJ2-7; D remains unclear. The CDR3 totals 14 residues. CDR1 and CDR2 from the germline V gene are LNHNV and YYDKDF (reference sequence). Trimming shortened V by 0 bases and J by 3 bases, and 9 bases separated the two germline ends. The DNA of the CDR3 is TGTGCCACCAGCAGAGATCCTACTAACTACGAGCAGTACTTC. Residues: CATSRDPTNYEQYF.

This chain connects TRBV29-1 to TRBJ1-6; a weak D match, TRBD1 (6 bases). V was shortened by 4 bases and J by 7 bases, with 17 bases between the two germline ends. There are 15 residues in the CDR3. Germline values: CDR1 SQVTM, CDR2 ANQGSEA. The CDR3 reads CSVVPGHDQNSPLHF. In DNA, the CDR3 is TGCAGCGTTGTACCGGGACACGACCAAAATTCACCCCTCCACTTT.

This clone was found a few times. The J gene is TRBJ2-4, the V gene TRBV27; D call uncertain. V was pared by 3 bases and J by 9 bases, with 15 bases between. The length of the CDR3 is 14 residues. Germline values: CDR1 MNHEY, CDR2 SMNVEV (reference sequence). This CDR3 reads CASSLVTAAGIQYF. The CDR3 DNA reads as TGTGCCAGCAGTTTGGTGACGGCGGCAGGCATTCAGTACTTC.

The gene calls are TRBV11-2 and TRBJ2-7; 11 nucleotides line up with TRBD2. The CDR3 is 15 residues long. Germline V CDR1 and CDR2: SGHAT, FQNNGV. The ends lost 6 bases at V and 9 bases at J; junction bases unmatched: 13. In nucleotides, the CDR3 is TGTGCCAGCAGAACTAGCGGGGGCCCTTCAGTAGGGCAGTACTTC. Protein sequence: CASRTSGGPSVGQYF. The variable domain in full, completed from reference TRBV11-2 and TRBJ2-7, reads EAGVAQSPRYKIIEKRQSVAFWCNPISGHATLYWYQQILGQGPKLLIQFQNNGVVDDSQLPKDRFSAERLKGVDSTLKIQPAKLEDSAVYLCASRTSGGPSVGQYFGPGTRLTVT.

J is TRBJ1-2 and V is TRBV7-2; D not resolved. Germline loops: CDR1 SGHTA, CDR2 FQGNSA. With 4 bases removed from V and 4 bases from J, the gap between germline ends came to 13 bases. The CDR3 length is 14 residues. In DNA, the CDR3 is TGTGCCAGCAGCTCTCCCGGGATCGTCTATGGCTACACCTTC. This sequence encodes CASSSPGIVYGYTF.

This chain links TRBV7-2 with TRBJ2-5; no firm D call. Per germline, CDR1 SGHTA and CDR2 FQGNSA. This CDR3 region has 14 residues. V was shortened by 6 bases and J by 4 bases, with 15 bases between the two germline ends. The CDR3 sequence: CASRKGSLRETQYF. The CDR3 coding sequence is TGTGCCAGCAGAAAAGGATCCCTCCGAGAGACCCAGTACTTC. Together with reference TRBV7-2 and TRBJ2-5, the CDR3 gives the full variable domain: GAGVSQSPSNKVTEKGKDVELRCDPISGHTALYWYRQSLGQGLEFLIYFQGNSAPDKSGLPSDRFSAERTGGSVSTLTIQRTQQEDSAVYLCASRKGSLRETQYFGPGTRLLVL.

V usage is TRBV15 and J usage is TRBJ1-1; maybe TRBD1 (5 bases). Germline V lookup: CDR1 LNHNV, CDR2 YYDKDF (reference sequence). This CDR3 contains 17 residues. Trimming left V 0 bases short and J 4 bases short, with 18 bases between. DNA for the CDR3: TGTGCCACCAGCAGAGATAAAGGGACCCCGGCCGGCACTGAAGCTTTCTTT. Translation: CATSRDKGTPAGTEAFF.

CDR3 residues: CASSKPGLAGGAHIDFVGEQFF. The CDR3 DNA sequence: TGTGCCAGCAGTAAACCGGGACTAGCGGGGGGAGCCCATATTGATTTCGTTGGTGAGCAGTTCTTC. The rearrangement joins TRBV3-1 (or the pseudogene TRBV3-2) to TRBJ2-1; 15 bases align to TRBD2. The CDR3 consists of 22 residues. From germline, CDR1 is LGHDT and CDR2 YNNKEL (reference sequence). With V trimmed by 6 bases and J by 9 bases, 27 bases remained unmatched.

The V call is TRBV7-9, the J call TRBJ1-1; D possibly corresponds to TRBD1 (5 bases). With 0 bases removed from V and 4 bases from J, the gap between germline ends came to 9 bases. CDR3 length equals 14 residues. Germline V gene lookup returns CDR1 SEHNR and CDR2 FQNEAQ (reference sequence). The CDR3 reads CASSLAWGSTEAFF. The CDR3 coding sequence is TGTGCCAGCAGCTTAGCGTGGGGGAGCACTGAAGCTTTCTTT.

The chain links TRBV4-3 to TRBJ2-2; TRBD1 agrees at 9 bases. Germline CDR1 is LGHNA and CDR2 is YSLEER. The CDR3 runs 17 residues. The junction had 9 bases not matched to a gene; V was cut back by 0 bases and J by 7 bases. The CDR3 DNA reads as TGCGCCAGCAGCCAAGATAGCCGGACAGGGGCGAGCGGGGAGCTGTTTTTT. It codes for CASSQDSRTGASGELFF.

This chain joins TRBV28 and TRBJ1-5; TRBD1 matches 7 bases. The CDR3 runs 15 residues. Trimming cost V 9 bases and J 4 bases; bases outside gene matches: 12. Germline CDR1 MDHEN, CDR2 SYDVKM. The CDR3 DNA reads TGTGCCAGTAAATATGGACAGGCTAGGAATCAGCCCCAGCATTTT. Its translation: CASKYGQARNQPQHF.

The chain is built from TRBV28 and TRBJ2-3, with 8 bases identical to TRBD2. CDR1 and CDR2 from the germline V gene are MDHEN and SYDVKM. This CDR3 has 16 amino acids. The trim removed 3 bases at V and 2 bases at J, leaving 7 bases unmatched. Written as DNA, the CDR3 is TGTGCCAGCAGTTTTACCAGCGGGGGCTTCACAGATACGCAGTATTTT. Translation: CASSFTSGGFTDTQYF.

The chain has TRBV5-6 and TRBJ2-5; 9 bases fit TRBD1. The germline gives CDR1 SGHDT, CDR2 YYEEEE. The CDR3 spans 15 residues. J lost 0 bases, V lost 3 bases, and 3 bases had no gene match. The DNA of the CDR3 is TGTGCCAGCAGCTCCGGGACAGGGTACCAAGAGACCCAGTACTTC. This gives the protein CASSSGTGYQETQYF.

This clone was found many times. J is TRBJ2-7 and V is TRBV7-3, with D possibly called TRBD1 or TRBD2 (5 bases each). V lost 5 bases to trimming and J lost 7 bases, with 24 bases between them. The CDR3 has 16 amino acids. The germline V gene encodes CDR1 SGHTA and CDR2 FQGTGA. The CDR3 DNA follows: TGTGCCAGCAGCATCGGACCGGGACCCCTCCTTGAAGAGCAGTACTTC. Residues: CASSIGPGPLLEEQYF.

This chain links TRBV6-5 with TRBJ2-6, with D unclear. Deletions cut 6 bases from V and 4 bases from J, with 7 bases between. The CDR3 consists of 13 residues. The germline V gene encodes CDR1 MNHEY and CDR2 SVGAGI. The CDR3 coding sequence is TGTGCCAGCAGCTCCCAAGGGGCCAACGTCCTGACTTTC. It yields the protein CASSSQGANVLTF.

This rearrangement joins TRBV5-1 to TRBJ1-6, with D perhaps TRBD1 (5 bases). Trimming removed 5 bases at V and 0 bases at J, with 12 bases between. This CDR3 is 16 amino acids long. The germline V gene encodes CDR1 SGHRS and CDR2 YFSETQ. CDR3 residues: CASRGEGSSYNSPLHF. The CDR3, as DNA: TGCGCCAGCAGGGGGGAGGGGAGCTCCTATAATTCACCCCTCCACTTT.

V usage is TRBV7-9 and J usage is TRBJ2-1; 10 bases are a match to TRBD2. Germline CDR1 SEHNR, CDR2 FQNEAQ (reference sequence). V trimming: 5 bases; J trimming: 4 bases; junction bases outside the gene matches: 5. This CDR3 region has 15 residues. This CDR3 reads CASSLSGGTYNEQFF. The DNA for the CDR3 is TGTGCCAGCAGCCTTAGCGGGGGGACTTACAATGAGCAGTTCTTC.

The chain joins TRBV4-2 to TRBJ2-7; D is possibly TRBD2 (6 bases). This CDR3 region has 14 residues. The V end was cut by 2 bases, the J end by 4 bases, with 12 bases between. CDR1 is LGHNA and CDR2 is YNFKEQ in the germline V gene. This CDR3 reads CASSQYPGEYEQYF. The CDR3 coding sequence is TGTGCCAGCAGCCAATATCCGGGGGAATACGAGCAGTACTTC.

This chain connects TRBV11-2 to TRBJ2-7; 10 bases line up with TRBD1. Trimming took 6 bases from V and 5 from J; bases not matched to a gene: 7. The CDR3 covers 14 residues. The germline gives CDR1 SGHAT, CDR2 FQNNGV. DNA for the CDR3: TGTGCCAGCAGGCTGACAGGGGGCAGGAACGAGCAGTACTTC. Translated: CASRLTGGRNEQYF.

A remark on this clone: A far more abundant clone sits one base away, making this likely a read error. Here the CDR3 DNA reads TGTGCCAGCAGTTCCCGACAGGGGTTGTCCTACGAGCAGTACTTC. This sequence encodes CASSSRQGLSYEQYF. The chain employs TRBV27 and TRBJ2-7; 8 bases map to TRBD1. This CDR3 contains 15 residues. Germline-derived CDR1 and CDR2 are MNHEY and SMNVEV (reference sequence). V lost 4 bases, J lost 1 base, and 6 bases stayed unmatched.

The chain carries TRBV4-1 and TRBJ1-2; D gene uncertain. The CDR3 has 15 amino acids. Trimming took 0 bases from V and 5 from J, leaving 13 bases between them. The germline V gene has CDR1 MGHRA and CDR2 YSYEKL. The CDR3 loop reads CASSQDYARPYGYTF. The CDR3 DNA reads TGCGCCAGCAGCCAAGATTACGCAAGGCCGTATGGCTACACCTTC.

This chain connects TRBV6-1 to TRBJ2-3; 11 bases match TRBD2. The ends lost 4 bases at V and 3 bases at J; junction bases unmatched: 6. CDR1 is MNHNS, CDR2 SASEGT, per germline. The length of the CDR3 is 16 residues. The CDR3 reads CASSALTSGVTDTQYF. DNA for the CDR3: TGTGCCAGCAGTGCCCTGACTAGCGGGGTTACAGATACGCAGTATTTT.

The genes are TRBV18 and TRBJ1-1, with D possibly being TRBD1 (5 bases). The V gene lost 2 bases and the J gene lost 1 base, with 11 bases spanning the gap. Looked up from germline, CDR1 is KGHSH and CDR2 is LQKENI. There are 15 residues in the CDR3. The DNA for the CDR3 is TGTGCCAGCTCACCAACGGGGCGGCAGAACACTGAAGCTTTCTTT. Encoded protein: CASSPTGRQNTEAFF.